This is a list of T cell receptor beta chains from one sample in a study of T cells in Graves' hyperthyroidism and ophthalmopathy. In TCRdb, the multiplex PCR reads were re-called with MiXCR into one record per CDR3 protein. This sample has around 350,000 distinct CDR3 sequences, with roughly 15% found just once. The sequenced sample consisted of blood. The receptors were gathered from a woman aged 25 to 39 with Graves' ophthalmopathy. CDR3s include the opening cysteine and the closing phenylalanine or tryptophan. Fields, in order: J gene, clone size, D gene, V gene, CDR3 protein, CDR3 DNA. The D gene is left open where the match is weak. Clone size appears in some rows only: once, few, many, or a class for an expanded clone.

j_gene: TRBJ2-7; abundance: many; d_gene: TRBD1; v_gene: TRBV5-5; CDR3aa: CASSLSDRGIHYEQYF; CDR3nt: TGTGCCAGCAGCTTGTCGGACAGGGGCATACACTACGAGCAGTACTTC
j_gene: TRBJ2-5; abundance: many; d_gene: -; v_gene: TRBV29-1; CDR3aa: CSVEVGAQETQYF; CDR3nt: TGCAGCGTTGAGGTGGGGGCTCAAGAGACCCAGTACTTC
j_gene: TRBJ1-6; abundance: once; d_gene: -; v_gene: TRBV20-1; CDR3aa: CSSPGGSPLHF; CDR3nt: TGCAGTTCTCCAGGAGGTTCACCCCTCCACTTT
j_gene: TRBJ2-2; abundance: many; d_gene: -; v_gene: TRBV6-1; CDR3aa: CASSILGGGELFF; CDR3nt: TGTGCCAGCAGTATCCTGGGGGGCGGGGAGCTGTTTTTT
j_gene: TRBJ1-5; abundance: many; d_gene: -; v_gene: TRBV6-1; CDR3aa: CASSPGVHNQPQHF; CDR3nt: TGTGCCAGCAGCCCAGGGGTCCACAATCAGCCCCAGCATTTT
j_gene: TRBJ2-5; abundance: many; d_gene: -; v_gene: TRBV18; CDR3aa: CASSPNETQYF; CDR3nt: TGTGCCAGCTCACCTAATGAGACCCAGTACTTC
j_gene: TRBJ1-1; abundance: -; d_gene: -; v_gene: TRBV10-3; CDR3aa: CAISENVPGRENTEAFF; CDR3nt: TGTGCCATCAGTGAGAATGTGCCAGGGCGGGAGAACACTGAAGCTTTCTTT
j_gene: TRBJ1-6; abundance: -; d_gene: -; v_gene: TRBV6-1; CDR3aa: CASSPPGKNSPLHF; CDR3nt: TGTGCCAGCAGTCCACCCGGGAAAAATTCACCCCTCCACTTT
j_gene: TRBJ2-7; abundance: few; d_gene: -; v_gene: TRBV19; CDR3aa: CASSMVLDIAYEQYF; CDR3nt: TGTGCCAGTAGTATGGTGTTGGACATCGCCTACGAGCAGTACTTC
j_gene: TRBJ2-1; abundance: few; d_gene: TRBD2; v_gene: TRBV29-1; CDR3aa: CSVEPWLGGGLSNEQFF; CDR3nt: TGCAGCGTTGAGCCCTGGCTTGGGGGGGGTCTTTCCAATGAGCAGTTCTTC
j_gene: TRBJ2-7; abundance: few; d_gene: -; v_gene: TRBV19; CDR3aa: CASSSRQGGNYEQYF; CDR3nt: TGTGCCAGTAGTTCTAGACAGGGAGGCAACTACGAGCAGTACTTC
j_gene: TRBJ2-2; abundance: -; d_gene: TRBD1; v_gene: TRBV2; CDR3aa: CASGTGDTGELFF; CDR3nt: TGTGCCAGCGGCACAGGGGATACCGGGGAGCTGTTTTTT
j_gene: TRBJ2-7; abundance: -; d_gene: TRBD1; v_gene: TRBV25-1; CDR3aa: CASSDTGTGFNEQYF; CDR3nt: TGTGCCAGCAGTGACACCGGGACAGGGTTCAACGAGCAGTACTTC
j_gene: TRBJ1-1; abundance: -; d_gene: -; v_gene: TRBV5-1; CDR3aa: CASSPGKGGLDTEAFF; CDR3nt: TGCGCCAGCAGCCCGGGTAAGGGGGGATTGGACACTGAAGCTTTCTTT
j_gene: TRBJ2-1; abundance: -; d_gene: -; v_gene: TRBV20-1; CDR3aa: CSAQDSRAYNEQFF; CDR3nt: TGCAGTGCCCAGGACTCCCGGGCCTACAATGAGCAGTTCTTC
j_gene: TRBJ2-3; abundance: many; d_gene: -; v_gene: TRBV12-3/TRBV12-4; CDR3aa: CASSPSGSTDTQYF; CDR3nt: TGTGCCAGCTCACCGTCGGGGAGCACAGATACGCAGTATTTT
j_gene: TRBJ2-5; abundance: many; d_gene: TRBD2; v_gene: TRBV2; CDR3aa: CASSDPRLAGAQETQYF; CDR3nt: TGTGCCAGCAGTGATCCTAGACTAGCGGGGGCCCAAGAGACCCAGTACTTC
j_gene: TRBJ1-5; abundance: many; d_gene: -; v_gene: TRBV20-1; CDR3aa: CSARDVTIAEEPQHF; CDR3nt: TGCAGTGCTAGAGATGTTACGATTGCCGAGGAGCCCCAGCATTTT
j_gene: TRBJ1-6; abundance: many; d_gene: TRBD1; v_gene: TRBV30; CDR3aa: CAWRGGGTLHF; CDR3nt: TGTGCCTGGAGAGGAGGGGGCACCCTCCACTTT
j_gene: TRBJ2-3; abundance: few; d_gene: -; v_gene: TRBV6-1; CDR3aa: CASSSRGGAGDTQYF; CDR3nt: TGTGCCAGCAGCTCTAGGGGGGGGGCCGGGGATACGCAGTATTTT
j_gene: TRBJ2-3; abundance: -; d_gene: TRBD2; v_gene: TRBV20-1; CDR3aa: CSGLAGDTDTQYF; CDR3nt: TGCAGTGGACTAGCGGGCGACACAGATACGCAGTATTTT
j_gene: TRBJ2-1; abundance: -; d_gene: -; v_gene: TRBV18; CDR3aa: CASSLDHGNEQSF; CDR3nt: TGTGCCAGCTCACTCGACCACGGCAATGAGCAGTCCTTC
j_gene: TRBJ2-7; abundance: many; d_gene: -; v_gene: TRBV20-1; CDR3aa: CSGKGFRLHEQYF; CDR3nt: TGCAGTGGAAAGGGGTTTCGTCTCCACGAGCAGTACTTC
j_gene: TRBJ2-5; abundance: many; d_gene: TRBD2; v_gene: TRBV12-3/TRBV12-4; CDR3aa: CASSLSGLAGANQETQYF; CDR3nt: TGTGCCAGCAGTTTATCGGGACTAGCGGGGGCCAACCAAGAGACCCAGTACTTC
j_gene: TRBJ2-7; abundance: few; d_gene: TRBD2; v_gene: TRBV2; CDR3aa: CASSEISGGIYEQYF; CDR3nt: TGTGCCAGCAGTGAAATCAGCGGGGGGATCTACGAGCAGTACTTC
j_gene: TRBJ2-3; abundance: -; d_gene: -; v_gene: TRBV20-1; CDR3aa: CSAVDQAISTDTQYF; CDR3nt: TGCAGTGCTGTCGATCAGGCGATTAGCACAGATACGCAGTATTTT
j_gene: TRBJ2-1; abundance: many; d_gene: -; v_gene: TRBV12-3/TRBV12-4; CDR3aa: CASRTAGNEQFF; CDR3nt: TGTGCCAGCAGGACCGCAGGGAATGAGCAGTTCTTC
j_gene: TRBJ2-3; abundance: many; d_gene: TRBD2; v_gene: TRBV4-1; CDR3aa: CASSHQLAGSTDTQYF; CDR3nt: TGCGCCAGCAGCCATCAACTAGCGGGGAGCACAGATACGCAGTATTTT
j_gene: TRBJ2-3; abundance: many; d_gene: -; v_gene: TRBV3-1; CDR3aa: CASSPRNLLRFGDTQYF; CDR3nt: TGTGCCAGCAGCCCCCGAAACCTACTCCGGTTTGGAGATACGCAGTATTTT
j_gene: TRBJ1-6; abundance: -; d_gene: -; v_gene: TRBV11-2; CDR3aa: CASSPLIGISYNSPLHF; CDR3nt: TGTGCCAGCAGCCCCCTAATAGGGATTTCCTATAATTCACCCCTCCACTTT
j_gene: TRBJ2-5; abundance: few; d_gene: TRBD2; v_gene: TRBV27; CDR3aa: CASSSLAGVGETQYF; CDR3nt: TGTGCCAGCAGTTCCTTAGCGGGGGTGGGAGAGACCCAGTACTTC
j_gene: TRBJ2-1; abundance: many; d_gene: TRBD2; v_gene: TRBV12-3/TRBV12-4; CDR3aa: CASTPSGGAGNEQFF; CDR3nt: TGTGCCAGCACTCCTAGCGGGGGGGCCGGGAATGAGCAGTTCTTC
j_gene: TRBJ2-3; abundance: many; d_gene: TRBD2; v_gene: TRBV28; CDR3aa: CASSPMGGGVSDTQYF; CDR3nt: TGTGCCAGCAGTCCGATGGGCGGGGGGGTCTCAGATACGCAGTATTTT
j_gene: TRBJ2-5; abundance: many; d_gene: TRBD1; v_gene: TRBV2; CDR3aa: CASTKDRGKETQYF; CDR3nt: TGTGCCAGCACCAAGGACAGGGGAAAAGAGACCCAGTACTTC
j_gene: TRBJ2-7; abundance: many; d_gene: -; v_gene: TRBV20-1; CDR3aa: CSASSDSSYEQYF; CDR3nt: TGCAGTGCTAGCTCCGACAGTTCCTACGAGCAGTACTTC
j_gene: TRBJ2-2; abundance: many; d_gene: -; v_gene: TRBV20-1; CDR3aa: CSAPDANTGELFF; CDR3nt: TGCAGTGCCCCGGACGCAAACACCGGGGAGCTGTTTTTT
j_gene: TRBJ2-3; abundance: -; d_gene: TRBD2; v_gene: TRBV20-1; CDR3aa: CSALGTSGKTDTQYF; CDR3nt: TGCAGTGCCTTGGGGACTAGCGGGAAGACAGATACGCAGTATTTT
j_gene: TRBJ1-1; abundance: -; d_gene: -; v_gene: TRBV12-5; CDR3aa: CASGLSLPLRAPDTEAFF; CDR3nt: TGTGCTAGTGGTTTGTCCTTACCCCTCCGGGCCCCGGACACTGAAGCTTTCTTT
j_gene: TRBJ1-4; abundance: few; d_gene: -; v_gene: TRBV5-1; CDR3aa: CASSLWGGENEKLFF; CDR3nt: TGCGCCAGCAGCTTGTGGGGCGGGGAGAATGAAAAACTGTTTTTT
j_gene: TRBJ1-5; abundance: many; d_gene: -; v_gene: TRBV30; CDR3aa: CAWSPIGQYNQPQHF; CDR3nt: TGTGCCTGGAGTCCCATTGGACAGTACAATCAGCCCCAGCATTTT
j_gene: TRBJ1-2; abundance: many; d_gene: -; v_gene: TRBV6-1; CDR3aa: CASRTNRDTYGYTF; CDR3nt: TGTGCCAGCAGGACAAACCGGGACACCTATGGCTACACCTTC
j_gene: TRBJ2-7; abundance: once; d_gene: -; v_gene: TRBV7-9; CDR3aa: CASSPRNRPSYEQYF; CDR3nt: TGTGCCAGCAGCCCGCGGAATAGACCCTCCTACGAGCAGTACTTC
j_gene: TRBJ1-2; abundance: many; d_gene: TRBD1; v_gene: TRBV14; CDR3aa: CASSQEGGRGGYTF; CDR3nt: TGTGCCAGCAGCCAAGAAGGGGGCAGGGGTGGCTACACCTTC
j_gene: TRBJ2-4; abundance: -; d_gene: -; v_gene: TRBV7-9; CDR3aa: CASSSNSIGSSKNIQYF; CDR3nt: TGTGCCAGCAGCTCCAACTCGATTGGGAGTTCCAAAAACATTCAGTACTTC
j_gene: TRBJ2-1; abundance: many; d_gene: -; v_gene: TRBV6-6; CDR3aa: CASSYFRTPEYNEQFF; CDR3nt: TGTGCCAGCAGTTACTTCCGGACTCCGGAATACAATGAGCAGTTCTTC
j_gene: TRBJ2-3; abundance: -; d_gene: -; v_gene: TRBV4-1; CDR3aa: CASSERDFTDTQYF; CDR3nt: TGCGCCAGCAGCGAAAGGGACTTCACAGATACGCAGTATTTT